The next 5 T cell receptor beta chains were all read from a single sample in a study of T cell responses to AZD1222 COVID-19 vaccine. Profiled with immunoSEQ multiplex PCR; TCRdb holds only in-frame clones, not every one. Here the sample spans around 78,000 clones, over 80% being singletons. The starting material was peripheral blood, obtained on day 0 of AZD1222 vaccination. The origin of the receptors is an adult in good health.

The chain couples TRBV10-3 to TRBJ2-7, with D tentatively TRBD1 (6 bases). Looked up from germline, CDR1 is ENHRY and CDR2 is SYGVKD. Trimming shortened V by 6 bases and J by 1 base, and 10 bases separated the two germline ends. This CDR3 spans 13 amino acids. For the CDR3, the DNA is TGTGCCATCAGCCGGGACACATCCTACGAGCAGTACTTC. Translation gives CAISRDTSYEQYF.

CDR3 DNA sequence: TGTGCCAGCAGCCGCGGCCAGGGGAGGTACGAGCAGTACTTC. Amino acid sequence: CASSRGQGRYEQYF. The chain combines TRBV7-2 with TRBJ2-7; D could derive from TRBD1 or TRBD2 (6 bases each). Germline CDR1 SGHTA, CDR2 FQGNSA. Between the trimmed V and J ends, which lost 5 bases and 4 bases, there was a span of 15 bases. This CDR3 has 14 amino acids. The full variable domain, in which reference TRBV7-2 and TRBJ2-7 provide the parts outside the CDR3, is GAGVSQSPSNKVTEKGKDVELRCDPISGHTALYWYRQSLGQGLEFLIYFQGNSAPDKSGLPSDRFSAERTGGSVSTLTIQRTQQEDSAVYLCASSRGQGRYEQYFGPGTRLTVT.

In DNA form, the CDR3 reads TGTGCCAGCAGTTATGGGGGAGGGTGTCTCCACTTT. Its protein is CASSYGGGCLHF. The chain links TRBV6-5 to TRBJ1-6; D is perhaps TRBD1 (5 bases). V was cut by 3 bases and J by 16 bases, with 13 bases left in between. Germline V gene sequence: CDR1 MNHEY, CDR2 SVGAGI. The CDR3 sequence is 12 residues long.

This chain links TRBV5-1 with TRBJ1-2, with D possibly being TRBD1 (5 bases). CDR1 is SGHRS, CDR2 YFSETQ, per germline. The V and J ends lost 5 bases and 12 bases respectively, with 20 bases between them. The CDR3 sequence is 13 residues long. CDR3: CASSPPGREVHTF. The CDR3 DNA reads TGCGCCAGCAGTCCCCCAGGGCGCGAAGTCCACACCTTC.

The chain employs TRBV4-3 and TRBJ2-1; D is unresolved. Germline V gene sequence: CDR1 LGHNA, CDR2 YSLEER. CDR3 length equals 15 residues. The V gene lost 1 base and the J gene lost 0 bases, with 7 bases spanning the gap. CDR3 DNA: TGCGCCAGCAGCCAAGTGGCTGGCTCCTACAATGAGCAGTTCTTC. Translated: CASSQVAGSYNEQFF.